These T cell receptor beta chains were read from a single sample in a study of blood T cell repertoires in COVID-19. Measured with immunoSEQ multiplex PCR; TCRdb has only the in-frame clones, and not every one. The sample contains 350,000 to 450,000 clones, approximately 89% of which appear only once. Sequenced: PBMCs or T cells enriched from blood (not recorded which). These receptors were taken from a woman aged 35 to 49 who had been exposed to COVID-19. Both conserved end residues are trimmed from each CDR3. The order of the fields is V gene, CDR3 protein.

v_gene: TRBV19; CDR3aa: ASSIIGQGASPLH
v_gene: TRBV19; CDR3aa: ASSSRDRGSNQPQH
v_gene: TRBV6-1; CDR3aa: ASSDPVAGGYGYT
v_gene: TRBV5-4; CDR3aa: ASSLDRGLEQY
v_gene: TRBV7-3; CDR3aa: ASSLNRLANSPLH
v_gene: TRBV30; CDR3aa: AWSVLDSGNTIY
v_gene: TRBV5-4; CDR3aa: ASSLATGGKTEAF
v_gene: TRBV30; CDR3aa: AWSLGGGGEKLF
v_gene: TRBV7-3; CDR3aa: ASGTDPYEQY
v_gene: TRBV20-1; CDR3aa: SASRQGVRSPLH
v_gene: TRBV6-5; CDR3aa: ASSYSPRQPQH